The 13 T cell receptor beta chains below come from one sample, sequenced in a study of T-cell memory formation after mild COVID-19. In TCRdb, the 5' RACE reads were re-called with MiXCR into one record per CDR3 protein. The sample has some 310,000 distinct CDR3 sequences; around a fifth are singletons. Sequenced material: PBMCs or a T cell subset sorted from them (not recorded which). These receptors were obtained from a man aged 18 to 29 who had mild COVID-19 (a few samples of this study predate the infection). Cell type and time point are not known.

V and J are TRBV4-3 and TRBJ1-1; D unclear. This CDR3 has 14 amino acids. Trimming stripped 1 base from V and 9 bases from J, with 15 bases between. From germline, CDR1 is LGHNA and CDR2 YSLEER. The CDR3 loop reads CASSQAGTQAKAFF. The CDR3 DNA follows: TGCGCCAGCAGCCAAGCTGGAACTCAGGCCAAAGCTTTCTTT.

This chain connects TRBV10-3 to TRBJ2-7, with D perhaps TRBD1 (6 bases). CDR3 size: 15 residues. Trimming removed 6 bases from V and 2 bases from J, with 17 bases in between. Germline V gives CDR1 ENHRY, CDR2 SYGVKD. CDR3 sequence reads: CAISSRVGATYEQYF. The CDR3 DNA reads TGTGCCATCAGCTCCAGGGTGGGGGCTACCTACGAGCAGTACTTC.

This clonotype came up many times. V gene TRBV12-3 or TRBV12-4 combines with J gene TRBJ1-5; unclear D gene. The CDR3 is 13 residues long. The V gene lost 6 bases and the J gene lost 0 bases, with 6 bases spanning the gap. As DNA, the CDR3 is TGTGCCAGCAGCGACTATAGCAATCAGCCCCAGCATTTT. Amino acid sequence: CASSDYSNQPQHF.

This clonotype was counted only a few times. V is TRBV28 and J is TRBJ2-3; tentative D call: TRBD1 (6 bases). Trimming removed 10 bases from V and 2 bases from J, with 19 bases in between. There are 15 residues in the CDR3. Germline CDR1 reads MDHEN; CDR2 reads SYDVKM. The CDR3 bases are TGTGCCATCTGTAGCACAGGGAGTTACACAGATACGCAGTATTTT. It yields the protein CAICSTGSYTDTQYF.

The V and J genes are TRBV12-3 or TRBV12-4 and TRBJ2-1; D is possibly TRBD2 (5 bases). This CDR3 is built from 12 residues. Trimming removed 8 bases from V and 7 bases from J, with 12 bases in between. The CDR3 DNA sequence: TGTGCCAGCGGCAGCGGTCTGAATGAGCAGTTCTTC. Amino acids: CASGSGLNEQFF.

This chain uses TRBV11-3 with TRBJ2-5; maybe TRBD2 (7 bases). Germline V gene lookup returns CDR1 SGHNT and CDR2 YENEEA. V lost 4 bases to trimming and J lost 7 bases, with 19 bases between them. The CDR3 totals 15 residues. The CDR3 region has the DNA TGTGCCAGCAGCTCGGGCGCCGGGGGGCCGGTGACCCAGTACTTC. Its protein is CASSSGAGGPVTQYF.

A few counts support this clonotype. The genes are TRBV29-1 and TRBJ1-5; 12 bases map to TRBD1. Losses at the gene ends were 6 bases for V and 5 bases for J; bases not matched to a gene: 2. This CDR3 is built from 13 residues. Per germline, CDR1 SQVTM and CDR2 ANQGSEA. Written as DNA, the CDR3 is TGCAGCGTCGGGACAGGGGGCGATCAGCCCCAGCATTTT. Its protein is CSVGTGGDQPQHF.

This clonotype was detected a few times. The chain recombines TRBV7-2 with TRBJ2-5; D gene uncertain. The CDR3 sequence is 14 residues long. Germline V gives CDR1 SGHTA, CDR2 FQGNSA. Between the trimmed V and J ends, which lost 5 bases and 5 bases, there was a span of 15 bases. The CDR3: CASSPGLRRETQYF. As DNA, the CDR3 is TGTGCCAGCAGCCCCGGGCTCAGGCGGGAGACCCAGTACTTC.

This clonotype appeared many times. The chain couples TRBV20-1 to TRBJ2-3; 10 bases align to TRBD1. CDR1 DFQATT and CDR2 SNEGSKA come from the germline V gene (reference sequence). CDR3 length: 14 residues. After removal of 2 bases from V and 3 bases from J, the junction contained 2 bases not matched to a gene. CDR3 sequence reads: CSARPGQGTDTQYF. The CDR3, as DNA: TGCAGTGCTAGACCGGGACAGGGGACAGATACGCAGTATTTT.

The chain employs TRBV6-5 and TRBJ2-5; D gene ambiguous. Germline CDR1 is MNHEY and CDR2 is SVGAGI. This CDR3 has 15 amino acids. The ends were cut back, 7 bases at V and 7 bases at J, with 22 bases in the middle. The CDR3 sequence: CASTREWGPKGTQYF. For the CDR3, the DNA is TGTGCCAGCACCCGAGAGTGGGGTCCTAAAGGGACCCAGTACTTC.

J is TRBJ1-2 and V is TRBV4-3; D remains ambiguous. V lost 0 bases and J 4 bases, leaving 15 bases between the germline ends. Germline CDR1 reads LGHNA; CDR2 reads YSLEER. This CDR3 has 16 residues. CDR3 nucleotide sequence: TGCGCCAGCAGCCAAGAGGTGACGGTAACTTCCTATGGCTACACCTTC. Translated, it gives CASSQEVTVTSYGYTF.

This clonotype was detected only a few times. The gene calls are TRBV7-3 and TRBJ1-2; TRBD1 aligns across 9 bases. The trim removed 4 bases at V and 8 bases at J, leaving 8 bases unmatched. The CDR3 contains 14 residues. Germline values: CDR1 SGHTA, CDR2 FQGTGA. The CDR3 loop is CASSSPGTGKGYTF. In DNA form, the CDR3 reads TGTGCCAGCAGCTCTCCCGGGACAGGGAAAGGCTACACCTTC.

Remarks on this clonotype: A clone one base away is much larger, so this may be a read error. The V and J genes are TRBV5-1 and TRBJ1-4; perhaps TRBD1 as D (5 bases). This CDR3 has 14 residues. The V end was cut by 5 bases, the J end by 7 bases, with 15 bases between. CDR1 and CDR2 (germline): SGHRS, YFSETQ. CDR3 loop: CASRLSTGGEKLFF. CDR3 DNA sequence: TGCGCCAGCAGACTATCGACGGGGGGTGAAAAACTGTTTTTT.